The rows below give T cell receptor beta chains drawn from one sample of a study of blood T cell dynamics during melanoma immunotherapy. Using immunoSEQ multiplex PCR, the repertoire was profiled, and TCRdb retains in-frame clones only, with some absent. The sample lists about 16,000 clones; about 83% were seen once. The sequencing here drew on blood, taken from a patient treated with checkpoint blockade. These receptors were collected from a human donor with melanoma. Both conserved end residues are part of each CDR3. Each record gives: J gene, D gene, clone size, V gene, CDR3 DNA, CDR3 protein. A D gene is named only where the DNA matches it firmly. Not every row has a clone size; where given, it reads once, few, many or a size class.

>TRBJ2-3|.|.|TRBV7-3
TGTGCCAGCAGCTTAAGAGACGGAGATACGCAGTATTTT
CASSLRDGDTQYF
>TRBJ2-1|TRBD2|.|TRBV7-9
TGTGCCAGCAGCGTGGGGACTAGCGGGAGTGGGAATGAGCAGTTCTTC
CASSVGTSGSGNEQFF
>TRBJ2-7|TRBD1|.|TRBV7-2
TGTGCCAGCGGCGACAGGGTAACGAGCGAGCAGTACTTC
CASGDRVTSEQYF
>TRBJ1-2|TRBD1|.|TRBV19
TGTGCCACTCAGGACAGGGGGCGAGGGTATGGCTACACCTTC
CATQDRGRGYGYTF
>TRBJ2-7|TRBD2|.|TRBV7-3
TGTGCCAGCAGCCCGGGTGGGACGGGAGGCTACGAGCAGTACTTC
CASSPGGTGGYEQYF
>TRBJ1-1|.|.|TRBV29-1
TGCAGCGTTGCGCCCTACGCTACAAGGAACACTGAAGCTTTCTTT
CSVAPYATRNTEAFF
>TRBJ2-5|TRBD1|.|TRBV18
TGTGCCAGCTCACCGGGACAGGGGCCGCTACAAGAGACCCAGTACTTC
CASSPGQGPLQETQYF
>TRBJ2-7|TRBD2|.|TRBV5-5
TGTGCCAGCAGCTGGGTAGCGGGGGATTCCTACGAGCAGTACTTC
CASSWVAGDSYEQYF
>TRBJ1-5|.|.|TRBV29-1
TGCAGCGTCGTTCCAGGGCAGGGCGCCAATCAGCCCCAGCATTTT
CSVVPGQGANQPQHF
>TRBJ1-5|.|few|TRBV7-2
TGTGCCAGCAGCTTAAAAACAGACTATAGCAATCAGCCCCAGCATTTT
CASSLKTDYSNQPQHF
>TRBJ2-2|.|.|TRBV15
TGTGCCACCAGCAGAGATTTGGGGGGAGACACCGGGGAGCTGTTTTTT
CATSRDLGGDTGELFF
>TRBJ2-6|TRBD1|.|TRBV23-1
TGCGCCAGCAGTCAATTTCCCGGACAGGAAATCTCTGGGGCCAACGTCCTGACTTTC
CASSQFPGQEISGANVLTF
>TRBJ2-7|.|.|TRBV2
TGTGCCAGCAGCCCCGGGGGAGGCGGCTACGAGCAGTACTTC
CASSPGGGGYEQYF
>TRBJ1-2|.|.|TRBV7-2
TGTGCCAGCAGCTTAGGGAATCGGTGCTATGGCTACACCTTC
CASSLGNRCYGYTF
>TRBJ2-1|.|.|TRBV27
TGTGCCAGCAGCACCTCCTCCTACAATGAGCAGTTCTTC
CASSTSSYNEQFF
>TRBJ2-3|TRBD2|.|TRBV18
TGTGCCAGCTCAGGGACTAGGGGAGATACGCAGTATTTT
CASSGTRGDTQYF
>TRBJ1-5|.|once|TRBV19
TGTGCCAGTAGTACCAGGGGTATAGGCAATCAGCCCCAGCATTTT
CASSTRGIGNQPQHF
>TRBJ2-7|.|.|TRBV30
TGTGCCTGGAGTACAGGTAGGGCCTACGAGCAGTACTTC
CAWSTGRAYEQYF
>TRBJ1-3|TRBD1|once|TRBV28
TGTGCCAGCAGTTCTCCCAGACAGGGTGTAGGAAACACCATATATTTT
CASSSPRQGVGNTIYF
>TRBJ2-5|.|.|TRBV14
TGTGCCAGCAGCCAAGAAGCCCGGACTCTGTACAGGTCCCGGGAGACCCAGTACTTC
CASSQEARTLYRSRETQYF
>TRBJ2-1|.|.|TRBV7-9
TGTGCCAGCAGGGGTTTGAGTTACAATGAGCAGTTCTTC
CASRGLSYNEQFF
>TRBJ2-5|TRBD2|.|TRBV19
TGTGCCAGTAGTATCGGCGGGGGGGGCAAAAGGGAGACCCAGTACTTC
CASSIGGGGKRETQYF
>TRBJ2-7|TRBD2|.|TRBV7-8
TGTGCCAGCAGCGCCTCCCCGGGACTAGCGGGAGTTACCCACGAGCAGTACTTC
CASSASPGLAGVTHEQYF
>TRBJ1-2|.|.|TRBV6-1
TGTGCCAGCAGTGAAATGGCATTATATGGCTACACCTTC
CASSEMALYGYTF
>TRBJ2-7|TRBD1|once|TRBV4-2
TGTGCCAGCAGCCAAGGATTAGGGACAGGGAAAGTCGGCGAGCAGTACTTC
CASSQGLGTGKVGEQYF
>TRBJ1-5|.|.|TRBV4-1
TGCGCCAGCAGCCAAGCTCAAGGCGGTCAGCCCCAGCATTTT
CASSQAQGGQPQHF
>TRBJ2-7|TRBD1|.|TRBV29-1
TGCAGCGTTAGTACAGGGGTCAACGAGCAGTACTTC
CSVSTGVNEQYF
>TRBJ2-2|TRBD2|.|TRBV23-1
TGCGCCAGCAGTCAGCGGTTAGCGGGAGAGACCGGGGAGCTGTTTTTT
CASSQRLAGETGELFF
>TRBJ1-1|.|.|TRBV6-6
TGTGCCAGCAGTTACATCAGGGCTACTGAAGCTTTCTTT
CASSYIRATEAFF
>TRBJ2-3|.|.|TRBV6-1
TGTGCCAGCAGTGAGCGGGTTCTGGCTACGCAGTATTTT
CASSERVLATQYF
>TRBJ2-2|.|.|TRBV2
TGTGCCAGCAGTCTAGGCGGGGCCGGGGAGCTGTTTTTT
CASSLGGAGELFF
>TRBJ2-3|TRBD1|.|TRBV28
TGTGCCAGCAGAACAGGGGTAGGCACAGATACGCAGTATTTT
CASRTGVGTDTQYF
>TRBJ2-3|TRBD1|.|TRBV5-4
TGTGCCAGCAGGGGGACAGGAGGCGCAGGGGATACGCAGTATTTT
CASRGTGGAGDTQYF
>TRBJ2-1|.|.|TRBV7-8
TGTGCCAGCAGCCCCCAGCGGAATGAGCAGTTCTTC
CASSPQRNEQFF
>TRBJ2-1|.|.|TRBV7-3
TGTGCCAGCAGCCCTAGCGAAGGGGCAAACAATGAGCAGTTCTTC
CASSPSEGANNEQFF
>TRBJ2-3|TRBD2|.|TRBV7-6
TGTGCCAGCAGCTTAGGCTCTGGTGCGGGAGGGCGGGATACGCAGTATTTT
CASSLGSGAGGRDTQYF
>TRBJ2-2|TRBD1|.|TRBV6-5
TGTGCCAGCAGAAGTGACAGGGGACCAACCGGGGAGCTGTTTTTT
CASRSDRGPTGELFF
>TRBJ1-3|.|few|TRBV27
TGTGCCAGCAAGGATTTCTCTGGAAACACCATATATTTT
CASKDFSGNTIYF
>TRBJ2-1|.|.|TRBV5-1
TGCGCCAGCAGCTTGTCCAGGAACAATGAGCAGTTCTTC
CASSLSRNNEQFF
>TRBJ2-1|TRBD2|.|TRBV14
TGTGCCAGCAGCCGGGGAGATCTAGCGGGTGGTATCGATGAGCAGTTCTTC
CASSRGDLAGGIDEQFF
>TRBJ2-5|.|.|TRBV5-5
TGTGCCAGCAGCTTGGCCCCAGGGGGGCCCCAAGAGACCCAGTACTTC
CASSLAPGGPQETQYF
>TRBJ1-2|.|.|TRBV28
TGTGCCAGCAGTCTTCGAGGGCCGCCCTATGGCTACACCTTC
CASSLRGPPYGYTF
>TRBJ2-1|.|.|TRBV9
TGTGCCAGCAGCGTAGTAGCCAGCGGCTCCTACAATGAGCAGTTCTTC
CASSVVASGSYNEQFF
>TRBJ1-4|.|.|TRBV19
TGTGCCAGTAGATCACAGAGTGCAACTAATGAAAAACTGTTTTTT
CASRSQSATNEKLFF
>TRBJ2-1|.|.|TRBV27
TGTGCCAGCACTGGGCAGTCTGGTATATCCAATGAGCAGTTCTTC
CASTGQSGISNEQFF
>TRBJ2-1|.|.|TRBV28
TGTGCCAGCAGTTTAATGGTCCTCCATCATGAGCAGTTCTTC
CASSLMVLHHEQFF
>TRBJ1-1|.|.|TRBV7-9
TGTGCCAGCAGCTTAATGGGGAACACTGAAGCTTTCTTT
CASSLMGNTEAFF
>TRBJ2-1|.|.|TRBV7-8
TGTGCCAGCAGCTTTCCTTTTTCTAGCCGCGGCCGCAATGAGCAGTTCTTC
CASSFPFSSRGRNEQFF
>TRBJ1-4|.|.|TRBV5-1
TGCGCCAGCAGCTTGGACAGGGCCGAAAAACTGTTTTTT
CASSLDRAEKLFF
>TRBJ2-3|TRBD2|.|TRBV7-3
TGTGCCAGCAGCTTAGGACCTAGCGGAACAGATACGCAGTATTTT
CASSLGPSGTDTQYF
>TRBJ2-1|.|.|TRBV29-1
TGCAGCGTCCTCATTGGCTCCTCCTACAATGAGCAGTTCTTC
CSVLIGSSYNEQFF
>TRBJ2-7|TRBD1|.|TRBV6-1
TGTGCCAGCAGTGAATCAGGGGGATTAACCTACGAGCAGTACTTC
CASSESGGLTYEQYF
>TRBJ2-7|.|.|TRBV5-3
TGTGCCAGAAAATCCCCGGGACCGTCGCAGCCCTACGAGCAGTACTTC
CARKSPGPSQPYEQYF
>TRBJ2-2|.|once|TRBV5-8
TGTGCCAGCAGCTTGGTCCTAGCCGACACCGGGGAGCTGTTTTTT
CASSLVLADTGELFF
>TRBJ1-1|.|.|TRBV7-2
TGTGCCAGCGGCTTACAGGGAGGTGGGACTGAAGCTTTCTTT
CASGLQGGGTEAFF